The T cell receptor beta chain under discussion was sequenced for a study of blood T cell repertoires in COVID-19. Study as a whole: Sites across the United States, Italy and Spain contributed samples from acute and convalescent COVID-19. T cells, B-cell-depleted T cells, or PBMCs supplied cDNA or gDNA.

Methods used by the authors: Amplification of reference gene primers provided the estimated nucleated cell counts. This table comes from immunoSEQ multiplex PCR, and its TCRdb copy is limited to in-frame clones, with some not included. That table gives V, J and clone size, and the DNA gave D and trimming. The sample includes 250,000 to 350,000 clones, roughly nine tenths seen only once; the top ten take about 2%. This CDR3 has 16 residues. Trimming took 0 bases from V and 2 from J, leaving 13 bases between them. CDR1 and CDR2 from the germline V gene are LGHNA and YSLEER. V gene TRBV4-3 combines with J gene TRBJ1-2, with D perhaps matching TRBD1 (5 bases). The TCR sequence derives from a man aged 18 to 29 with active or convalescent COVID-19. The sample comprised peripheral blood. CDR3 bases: TGCGCCAGCAGCCAAGATTTTACAGGCGTGAACTATGGCTACACCTTC. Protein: CASSQDFTGVNYGYTF.